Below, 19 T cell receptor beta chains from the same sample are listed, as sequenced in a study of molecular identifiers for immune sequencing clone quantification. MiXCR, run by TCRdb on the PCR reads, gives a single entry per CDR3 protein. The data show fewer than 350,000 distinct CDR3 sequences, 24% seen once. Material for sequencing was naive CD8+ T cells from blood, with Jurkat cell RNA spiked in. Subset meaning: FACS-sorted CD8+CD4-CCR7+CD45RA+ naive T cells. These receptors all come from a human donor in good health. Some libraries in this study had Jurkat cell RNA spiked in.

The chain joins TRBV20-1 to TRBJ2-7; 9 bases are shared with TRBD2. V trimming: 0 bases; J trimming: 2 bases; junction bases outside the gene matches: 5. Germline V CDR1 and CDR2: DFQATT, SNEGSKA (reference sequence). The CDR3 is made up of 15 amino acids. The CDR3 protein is CSARDLTSGTYEQYF. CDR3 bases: TGCAGTGCTAGAGATCTGACTAGCGGAACCTACGAGCAGTACTTC.

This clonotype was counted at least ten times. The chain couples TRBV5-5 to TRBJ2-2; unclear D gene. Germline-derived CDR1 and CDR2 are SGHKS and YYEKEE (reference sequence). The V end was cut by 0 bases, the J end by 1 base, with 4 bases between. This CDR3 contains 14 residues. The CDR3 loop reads CASSLGWNTGELFF. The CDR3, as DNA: TGTGCCAGCAGCTTGGGCTGGAACACCGGGGAGCTGTTTTTT.

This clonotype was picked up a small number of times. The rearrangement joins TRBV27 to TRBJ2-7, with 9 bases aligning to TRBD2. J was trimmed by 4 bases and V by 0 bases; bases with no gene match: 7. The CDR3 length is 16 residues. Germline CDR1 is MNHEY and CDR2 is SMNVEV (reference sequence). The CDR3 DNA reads TGTGCCAGCAGTTTATCGTCCGGACTAGCGATTTACGAGCAGTACTTC. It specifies CASSLSSGLAIYEQYF.

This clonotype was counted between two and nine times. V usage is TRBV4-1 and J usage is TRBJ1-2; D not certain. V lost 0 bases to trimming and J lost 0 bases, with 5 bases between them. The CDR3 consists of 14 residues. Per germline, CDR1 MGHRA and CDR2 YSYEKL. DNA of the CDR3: TGCGCCAGCAGCCAAGATGTTTCTAACTATGGCTACACCTTC. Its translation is CASSQDVSNYGYTF.

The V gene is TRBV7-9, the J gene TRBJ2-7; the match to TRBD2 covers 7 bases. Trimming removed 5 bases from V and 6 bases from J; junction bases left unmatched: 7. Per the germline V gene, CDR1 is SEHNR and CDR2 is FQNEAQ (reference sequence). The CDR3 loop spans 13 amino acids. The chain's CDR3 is CASSHAGAAEQYF. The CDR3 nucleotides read TGTGCCAGCAGCCATGCGGGAGCGGCCGAGCAGTACTTC.

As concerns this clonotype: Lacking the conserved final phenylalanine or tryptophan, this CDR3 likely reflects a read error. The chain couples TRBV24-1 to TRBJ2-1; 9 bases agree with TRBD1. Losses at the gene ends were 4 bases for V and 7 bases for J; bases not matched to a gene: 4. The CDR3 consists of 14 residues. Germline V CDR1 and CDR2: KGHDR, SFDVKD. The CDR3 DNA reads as TGTGCCACCAGTGAATTACAGGGGGCTAATGAGCAGTTCTCC. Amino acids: CATSELQGANEQFS.

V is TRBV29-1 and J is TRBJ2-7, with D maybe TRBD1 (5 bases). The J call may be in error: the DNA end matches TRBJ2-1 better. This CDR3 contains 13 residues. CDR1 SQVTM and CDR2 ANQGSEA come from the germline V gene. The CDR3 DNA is TGCAGCGTTGAGAACGTCCAGGGTCACGAGCAGTTCTTC. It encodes CSVENVQGHEQFF.

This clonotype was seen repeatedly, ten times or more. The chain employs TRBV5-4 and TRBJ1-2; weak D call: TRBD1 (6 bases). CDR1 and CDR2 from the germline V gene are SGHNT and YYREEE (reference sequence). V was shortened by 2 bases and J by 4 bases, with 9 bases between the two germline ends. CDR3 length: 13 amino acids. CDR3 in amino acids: CASSFGGGYGYTF. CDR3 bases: TGTGCCAGCAGCTTCGGAGGGGGCTATGGCTACACCTTC.

CDR3 in amino acids: CASSSILTTIGEQFF. The CDR3 nucleotides are TGTGCCAGCAGCTCAATTTTGACCACGATTGGTGAGCAGTTCTTC. The V gene is TRBV7-9, the J gene TRBJ2-1; D gene ambiguous. Germline values: CDR1 SEHNR, CDR2 FQNEAQ (reference sequence). The V end was cut by 4 bases, the J end by 9 bases, with 19 bases between. CDR3 length: 15 amino acids. The entire variable domain, with the rest obtained from reference TRBV7-9 and TRBJ2-1, is as follows: DTGVSQNPRHKITKRGQNVTFRCDPISEHNRLYWYRQTLGQGPEFLTYFQNEAQLEKSRLLSDRFSAERPKGSFSTLEIQRTEQGDSAMYLCASSSILTTIGEQFFGPGTRLTVL.

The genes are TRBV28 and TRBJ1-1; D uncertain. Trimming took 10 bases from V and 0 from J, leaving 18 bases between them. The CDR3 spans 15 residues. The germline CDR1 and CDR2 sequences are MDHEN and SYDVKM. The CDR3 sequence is CATTTRLGVNTEAFF. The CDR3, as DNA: TGTGCCACCACGACACGGCTAGGAGTGAACACTGAAGCTTTCTTT.

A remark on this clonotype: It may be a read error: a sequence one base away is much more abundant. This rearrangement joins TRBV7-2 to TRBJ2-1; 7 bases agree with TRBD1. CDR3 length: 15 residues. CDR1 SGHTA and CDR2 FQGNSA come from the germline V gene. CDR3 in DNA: TGTGCCGGCAGCTTAGGGGGCAGCTCCTACAATGAGCAGTTCTTC. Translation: CAGSLGGSSYNEQFF.

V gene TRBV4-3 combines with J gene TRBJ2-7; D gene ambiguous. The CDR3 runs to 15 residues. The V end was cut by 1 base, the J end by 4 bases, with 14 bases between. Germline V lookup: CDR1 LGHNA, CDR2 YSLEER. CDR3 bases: TGCGCCAGCAGCCAAGTCAAAGGAGTCTTTTACGAGCAGTACTTC. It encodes CASSQVKGVFYEQYF.

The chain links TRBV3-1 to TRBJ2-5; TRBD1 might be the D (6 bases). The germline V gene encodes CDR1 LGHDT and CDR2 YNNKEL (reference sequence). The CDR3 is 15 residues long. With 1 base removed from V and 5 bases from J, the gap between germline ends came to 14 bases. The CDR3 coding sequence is TGTGCCAGCAGCCAAGGGGACATTATTTCGGAGACCCAGTACTTC. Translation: CASSQGDIISETQYF.

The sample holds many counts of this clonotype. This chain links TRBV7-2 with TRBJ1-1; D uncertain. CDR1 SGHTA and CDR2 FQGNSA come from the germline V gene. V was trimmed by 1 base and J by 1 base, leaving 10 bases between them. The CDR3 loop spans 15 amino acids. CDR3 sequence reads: CASSLVPVANTEAFF. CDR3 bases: TGTGCCAGCAGCTTAGTCCCAGTTGCGAACACTGAAGCTTTCTTT. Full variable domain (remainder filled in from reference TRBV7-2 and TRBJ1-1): GAGVSQSPSNKVTEKGKDVELRCDPISGHTALYWYRQSLGQGLEFLIYFQGNSAPDKSGLPSDRFSAERTGGSVSTLTIQRTQQEDSAVYLCASSLVPVANTEAFFGQGTRLTVV.

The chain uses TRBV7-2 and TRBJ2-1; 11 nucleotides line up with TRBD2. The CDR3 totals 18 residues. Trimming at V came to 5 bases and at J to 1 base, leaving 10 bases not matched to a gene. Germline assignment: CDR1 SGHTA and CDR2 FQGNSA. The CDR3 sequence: CASSAWGLADASYNEQFF. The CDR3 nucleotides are TGTGCCAGCAGCGCCTGGGGACTAGCGGATGCATCCTACAATGAGCAGTTCTTC.

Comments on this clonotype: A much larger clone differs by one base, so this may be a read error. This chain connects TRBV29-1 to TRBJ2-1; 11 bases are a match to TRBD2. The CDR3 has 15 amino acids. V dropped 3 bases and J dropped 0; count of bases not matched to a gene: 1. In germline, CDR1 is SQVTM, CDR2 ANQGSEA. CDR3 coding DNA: TGCAGCGTTGAGGGACTAGCGGACTCCTACAATGAGCAGTTCTTC. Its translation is CSVEGLADSYNEQFF.

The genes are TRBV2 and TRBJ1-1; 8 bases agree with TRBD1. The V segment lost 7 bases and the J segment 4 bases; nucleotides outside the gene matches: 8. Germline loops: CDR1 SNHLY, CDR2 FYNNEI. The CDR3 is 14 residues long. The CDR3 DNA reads TGTGCCAGCAAAGACAGGGGAATGTTCACTGAAGCTTTCTTT. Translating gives CASKDRGMFTEAFF.

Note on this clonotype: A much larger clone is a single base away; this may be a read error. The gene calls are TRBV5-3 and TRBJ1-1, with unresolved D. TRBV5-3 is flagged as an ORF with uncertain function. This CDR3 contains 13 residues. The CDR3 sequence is CASSLVLYTEAFF. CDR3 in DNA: TGTGCCAGCAGCTTGGTGCTTTACACTGAAGCTTTCTTT.

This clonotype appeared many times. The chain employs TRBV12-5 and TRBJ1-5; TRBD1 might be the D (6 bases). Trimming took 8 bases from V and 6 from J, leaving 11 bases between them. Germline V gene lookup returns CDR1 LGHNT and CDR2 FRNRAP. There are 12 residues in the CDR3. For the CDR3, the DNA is TGTGCTAGTCAAGGGGGGAGTCAGCCCCAGCATTTT. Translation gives CASQGGSQPQHF.